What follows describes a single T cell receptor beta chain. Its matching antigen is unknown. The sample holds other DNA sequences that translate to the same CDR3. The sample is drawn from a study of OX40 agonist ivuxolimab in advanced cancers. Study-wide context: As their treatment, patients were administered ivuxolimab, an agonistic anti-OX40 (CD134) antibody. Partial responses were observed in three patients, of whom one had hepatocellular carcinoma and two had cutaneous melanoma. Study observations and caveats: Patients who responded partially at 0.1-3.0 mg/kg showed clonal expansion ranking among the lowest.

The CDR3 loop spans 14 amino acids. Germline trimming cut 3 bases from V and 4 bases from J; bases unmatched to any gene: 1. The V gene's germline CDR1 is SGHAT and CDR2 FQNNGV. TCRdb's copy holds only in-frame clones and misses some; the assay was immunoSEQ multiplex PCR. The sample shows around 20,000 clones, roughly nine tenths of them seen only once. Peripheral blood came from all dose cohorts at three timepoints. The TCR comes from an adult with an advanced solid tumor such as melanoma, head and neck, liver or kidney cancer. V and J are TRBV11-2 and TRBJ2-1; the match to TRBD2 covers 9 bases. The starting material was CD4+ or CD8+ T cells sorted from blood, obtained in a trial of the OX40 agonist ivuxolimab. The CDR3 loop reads CASSLSGGYNEQFF. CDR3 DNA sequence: TGTGCCAGCAGCTTGAGCGGGGGGTACAATGAGCAGTTCTTC.